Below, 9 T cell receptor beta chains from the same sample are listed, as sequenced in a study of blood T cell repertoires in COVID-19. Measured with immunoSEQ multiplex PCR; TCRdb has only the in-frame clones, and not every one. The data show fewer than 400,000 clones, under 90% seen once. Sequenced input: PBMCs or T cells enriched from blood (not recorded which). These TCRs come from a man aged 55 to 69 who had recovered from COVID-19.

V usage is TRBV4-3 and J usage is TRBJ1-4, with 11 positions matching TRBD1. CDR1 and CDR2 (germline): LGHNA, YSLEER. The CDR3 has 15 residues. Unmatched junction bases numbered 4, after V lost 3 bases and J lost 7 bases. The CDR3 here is CASSQSDRGREKLFF. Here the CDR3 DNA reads TGCGCCAGCAGCCAGTCGGACAGGGGGCGTGAAAAACTGTTTTTT.

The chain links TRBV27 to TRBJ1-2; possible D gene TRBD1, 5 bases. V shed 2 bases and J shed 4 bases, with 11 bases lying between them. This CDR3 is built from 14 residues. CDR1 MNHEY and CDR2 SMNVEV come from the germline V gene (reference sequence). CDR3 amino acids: CASSLAGPVYGYTF. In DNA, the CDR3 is TGTGCCAGCAGTTTAGCAGGGCCGGTCTATGGCTACACCTTC.

Written as DNA, the CDR3 is TGTGCCAGTATCAGCTCTGGGGCCAACGTCCTGACTTTC. It specifies CASISSGANVLTF. The rearrangement uses TRBV12-3 or TRBV12-4 and TRBJ2-6; D remains unclear. The CDR3 spans 13 residues. Trimming removed 9 bases from V and 0 bases from J, with 6 bases in between.

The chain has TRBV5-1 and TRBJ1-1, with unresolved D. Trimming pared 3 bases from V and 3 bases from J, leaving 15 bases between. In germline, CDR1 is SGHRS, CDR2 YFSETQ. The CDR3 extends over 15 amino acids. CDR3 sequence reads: CASSSPEARHTEAFF. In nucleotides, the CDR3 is TGCGCCAGCAGCTCCCCCGAGGCGAGGCACACTGAAGCTTTCTTT. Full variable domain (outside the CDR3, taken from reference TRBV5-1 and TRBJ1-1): KAGVTQTPRYLIKTRGQQVTLSCSPISGHRSVSWYQQTPGQGLQFLFEYFSETQRNKGNFPGRFSGRQFSNSRSEMNVSTLELGDSALYLCASSSPEARHTEAFFGQGTRLTVV.

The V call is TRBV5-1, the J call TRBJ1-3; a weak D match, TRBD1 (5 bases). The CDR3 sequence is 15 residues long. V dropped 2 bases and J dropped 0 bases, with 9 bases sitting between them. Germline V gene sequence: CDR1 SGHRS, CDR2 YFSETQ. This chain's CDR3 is CASSFQGSSGNTIYF. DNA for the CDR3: TGCGCCAGCAGCTTCCAGGGCAGCTCTGGAAACACCATATATTTT.

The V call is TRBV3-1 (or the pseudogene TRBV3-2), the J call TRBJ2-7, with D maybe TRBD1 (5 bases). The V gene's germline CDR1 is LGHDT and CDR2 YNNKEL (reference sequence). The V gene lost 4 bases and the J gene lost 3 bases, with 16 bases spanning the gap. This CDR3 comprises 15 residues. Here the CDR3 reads CASSRGHNPDYEQYF. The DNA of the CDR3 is TGTGCCAGCAGCCGTGGACATAATCCTGACTACGAGCAGTACTTC.

CDR3 amino acids: CASKAGPTSVYGYTF. The CDR3 region has the DNA TGTGCCAGCAAAGCGGGCCCTACCAGTGTCTATGGCTACACCTTC. The rearrangement joins TRBV2 to TRBJ1-2; D remains unclear. This CDR3 is 15 amino acids long. Germline values: CDR1 SNHLY, CDR2 FYNNEI. Trimming removed 7 bases at V and 4 bases at J, with 19 bases between.

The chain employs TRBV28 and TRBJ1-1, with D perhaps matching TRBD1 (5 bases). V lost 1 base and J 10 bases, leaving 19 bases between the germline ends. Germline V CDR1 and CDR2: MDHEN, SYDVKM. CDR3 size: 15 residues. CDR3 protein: CASSLSLTDLNRAFF. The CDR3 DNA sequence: TGTGCCAGCAGTTTATCGCTGACAGACCTCAACCGAGCTTTCTTT.

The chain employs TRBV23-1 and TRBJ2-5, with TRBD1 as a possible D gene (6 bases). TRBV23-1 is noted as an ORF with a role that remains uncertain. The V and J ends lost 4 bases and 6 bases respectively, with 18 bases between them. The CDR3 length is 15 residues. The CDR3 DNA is TGCGCCAGCAGTCGTGGCAGGGGATCGTCTAAGACCCAGTACTTC. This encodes CASSRGRGSSKTQYF.